A selection of T cell receptor beta chains follows, all from one sample in a study of blood T cell repertoires in COVID-19. Clones were sequenced by immunoSEQ multiplex PCR, and TCRdb holds only the in-frame ones, with some missing. The sample records almost 350,000 clones, roughly 90% being singletons. The sample taken for sequencing was peripheral blood. The receptor source for this set is a woman in her sixties or seventies with COVID-19, enrolled during active disease. Both conserved end residues are part of each CDR3. The order of the fields is clone size, J gene, V gene, D gene, CDR3 DNA, CDR3 protein. A D gene is named only where the DNA matches it firmly. Clone size is not always given. Where it is, it says once, few, many or a class for expanded clones.

clone_size: .
j_call: TRBJ1-2
v_call: TRBV3-1/TRBV3-2
d_call: .
cdr3_nt: TGTGCCAGCAGCCACCAGGCCTTCGGCTACACCTTC
cdr3_aa: CASSHQAFGYTF

clone_size: .
j_call: TRBJ2-7
v_call: TRBV5-4
d_call: TRBD1
cdr3_nt: TGTGCCAGCAGCTTGAAGGGGACAGGGAGGTCCGAGCAGTACTTC
cdr3_aa: CASSLKGTGRSEQYF

clone_size: once
j_call: TRBJ1-2
v_call: TRBV5-6
d_call: .
cdr3_nt: TGTGCCAGCAGCTTGACGGGGGAACTGGTCTATGGCTACACCTTC
cdr3_aa: CASSLTGELVYGYTF

clone_size: .
j_call: TRBJ2-1
v_call: TRBV19
d_call: .
cdr3_nt: TGTGCCAGTAGTAGATCCAGCGGAAGCTCCTACAATGAGCAGTTCTTC
cdr3_aa: CASSRSSGSSYNEQFF

clone_size: .
j_call: TRBJ1-1
v_call: TRBV28
d_call: TRBD1
cdr3_nt: TGTGCCAGCAGTTTAGGGGACAGGGGGAATGAAGCTTTCTTT
cdr3_aa: CASSLGDRGNEAFF

clone_size: .
j_call: TRBJ2-3
v_call: TRBV5-1
d_call: TRBD2
cdr3_nt: TGCGCCACCTCGGGGGGGCGGGGAGGCACAGATACGCAGTATTTT
cdr3_aa: CATSGGRGGTDTQYF

clone_size: few
j_call: TRBJ1-2
v_call: TRBV6-5
d_call: .
cdr3_nt: TGTGCCACCTATTCTATACAGGGTTCGCCCTATGGCTACACCTTC
cdr3_aa: CATYSIQGSPYGYTF

clone_size: .
j_call: TRBJ1-1
v_call: TRBV30
d_call: .
cdr3_nt: TGTGCCTGGAGCCGACAGGAGAACACTGAAGCTTTCTTT
cdr3_aa: CAWSRQENTEAFF

clone_size: .
j_call: TRBJ2-2
v_call: TRBV5-1
d_call: TRBD1
cdr3_nt: TGCGCCAGCAGCTTCTTTGCAGGGGGCAACACCGGGGAGCTGTTTTTT
cdr3_aa: CASSFFAGGNTGELFF

clone_size: .
j_call: TRBJ2-3
v_call: TRBV10-1
d_call: TRBD2
cdr3_nt: TGCGCCAGCAGTTCAGCGGGGGGCAGCACAGATACGCAGTATTTT
cdr3_aa: CASSSAGGSTDTQYF

clone_size: .
j_call: TRBJ2-1
v_call: TRBV27
d_call: TRBD2
cdr3_nt: TGTGCCAGCACTAGCGGGGGACCCTACAATGAGCAGTTCTTC
cdr3_aa: CASTSGGPYNEQFF

clone_size: .
j_call: TRBJ1-6
v_call: TRBV9
d_call: TRBD1
cdr3_nt: TGTGCCAGCAGCCTAAGAGGGACAGGGGGCGAGAGTGGTTCACCCCTCCACTTT
cdr3_aa: CASSLRGTGGESGSPLHF

clone_size: once
j_call: TRBJ1-1
v_call: TRBV5-1
d_call: TRBD1
cdr3_nt: TGCGCCAGCAGTTTTACAGGGGTGAACACTGAAGCTTTCTTT
cdr3_aa: CASSFTGVNTEAFF

clone_size: .
j_call: TRBJ1-6
v_call: TRBV28
d_call: .
cdr3_nt: TGTGCCAGCAGTCCAAGCAGGGGTTATCTTAATTCACCCCTCCACTTT
cdr3_aa: CASSPSRGYLNSPLHF

clone_size: .
j_call: TRBJ2-4
v_call: TRBV29-1
d_call: .
cdr3_nt: TGCAGCGTTTTAACCCAGGGGTTTGACAAAAACATTCAGTACTTC
cdr3_aa: CSVLTQGFDKNIQYF

clone_size: .
j_call: TRBJ2-5
v_call: TRBV5-5
d_call: TRBD1
cdr3_nt: TGTGCCAGCAGCTTACTAGGGGGCGGTGAGACCCAGTACTTC
cdr3_aa: CASSLLGGGETQYF

clone_size: .
j_call: TRBJ1-1
v_call: TRBV6-5
d_call: TRBD1
cdr3_nt: TGTGCCAGCAGGCCCCCGGGACAGGGGGCTGAAGCTTTCTTT
cdr3_aa: CASRPPGQGAEAFF

clone_size: .
j_call: TRBJ2-7
v_call: TRBV6-5
d_call: .
cdr3_nt: TGTGCCAGCAGGGGGTACAGGGATACCTACGAGCAGTACTTC
cdr3_aa: CASRGYRDTYEQYF

clone_size: .
j_call: TRBJ2-7
v_call: TRBV6-1
d_call: .
cdr3_nt: TGTGCCAGCAGTGAAGCGCACCGGGGCTACGAGCAGTACTTC
cdr3_aa: CASSEAHRGYEQYF

clone_size: .
j_call: TRBJ1-1
v_call: TRBV29-1
d_call: TRBD1
cdr3_nt: TGCAGCGTCGTGACAGGGCCGAACACTGAAGCTTTCTTT
cdr3_aa: CSVVTGPNTEAFF

clone_size: .
j_call: TRBJ2-7
v_call: TRBV18
d_call: .
cdr3_nt: TGTGCCAGCTCACCAGGGGGGTCTAAGCCCGAGCAGTACTTC
cdr3_aa: CASSPGGSKPEQYF

clone_size: .
j_call: TRBJ1-2
v_call: TRBV19
d_call: .
cdr3_nt: TGTGCCAGTACCTGGCTCGGGTCCTATGGCTACACCTTC
cdr3_aa: CASTWLGSYGYTF

clone_size: once
j_call: TRBJ1-2
v_call: TRBV6-2/TRBV6-3
d_call: .
cdr3_nt: TGTGCCAGCAGTCCACGAGGGCGCAGGAGTCGCTACACCTTC
cdr3_aa: CASSPRGRRSRYTF

clone_size: .
j_call: TRBJ1-5
v_call: TRBV19
d_call: TRBD1
cdr3_nt: TGTGCCACTATGGGACAGGGGGTCCCAAAAAGCAATCAGCCCCAGCATTTT
cdr3_aa: CATMGQGVPKSNQPQHF

clone_size: .
j_call: TRBJ2-1
v_call: TRBV6-5
d_call: TRBD2
cdr3_nt: TGTGCCAGCAGTATTCTTAGCGGGGGGTTTAATGAGCAGTTCTTC
cdr3_aa: CASSILSGGFNEQFF

clone_size: .
j_call: TRBJ1-2
v_call: TRBV28
d_call: TRBD1
cdr3_nt: TGTGCCAGCAGGATAAGTCCAGGGGGCCTTTTGTATGGCTACACCTTC
cdr3_aa: CASRISPGGLLYGYTF

clone_size: .
j_call: TRBJ1-2
v_call: TRBV2
d_call: .
cdr3_nt: TGTGCCAGCAGTGTGGGTAGGGGTCATGGCTACACCTTC
cdr3_aa: CASSVGRGHGYTF

clone_size: .
j_call: TRBJ2-1
v_call: TRBV6-5
d_call: TRBD1
cdr3_nt: TGTGCCAGCAGAGGGACAGGGAGAAACAATGAGCAGTTCTTC
cdr3_aa: CASRGTGRNNEQFF

clone_size: once
j_call: TRBJ2-7
v_call: TRBV7-7
d_call: .
cdr3_nt: TGTGCCAGCAGCTTATCCCCAGGGCCCTACGAGCAGTACTTC
cdr3_aa: CASSLSPGPYEQYF

clone_size: .
j_call: TRBJ1-1
v_call: TRBV6-6
d_call: TRBD1
cdr3_nt: TGTGCCAGTACGACAGGGGTGAACACTGAAGCTTTCTTT
cdr3_aa: CASTTGVNTEAFF

clone_size: .
j_call: TRBJ2-3
v_call: TRBV24-1
d_call: TRBD1
cdr3_nt: TGTGCCACCAGTGATTCCCACAGGGGGTCCACAGGGGATACGCAGTATTTT
cdr3_aa: CATSDSHRGSTGDTQYF

clone_size: .
j_call: TRBJ1-1
v_call: TRBV5-5
d_call: .
cdr3_nt: TGTGCCAGCAGCTTGGGACTCCAAGACCCTGAAGCTTTCTTT
cdr3_aa: CASSLGLQDPEAFF

clone_size: .
j_call: TRBJ1-6
v_call: TRBV3-1/TRBV3-2
d_call: .
cdr3_nt: TGTGCCAGCAGCAAAACAGGGAATTCACCCCTCCACTTT
cdr3_aa: CASSKTGNSPLHF

clone_size: .
j_call: TRBJ1-1
v_call: TRBV2
d_call: .
cdr3_nt: TGTGCCAGCAGTGAAGGCGTTGCGGGGGGCACGGCTTTCTTT
cdr3_aa: CASSEGVAGGTAFF

clone_size: .
j_call: TRBJ1-2
v_call: TRBV7-9
d_call: TRBD1
cdr3_nt: TGTGCCAGCAGCTTAGCGGGGGACAGGAATAACTATGGCTACACCTTC
cdr3_aa: CASSLAGDRNNYGYTF

clone_size: .
j_call: TRBJ1-1
v_call: TRBV19
d_call: .
cdr3_nt: TGTGCCAGTAGTCCTTCACAGGACCGCTCTGAAGCTTTCTTT
cdr3_aa: CASSPSQDRSEAFF

clone_size: .
j_call: TRBJ2-6
v_call: TRBV24-1
d_call: .
cdr3_nt: TGTGCCACCAGTGACGCTCCGGGAAGCTCTGGGGCCAACGTCCTGACTTTC
cdr3_aa: CATSDAPGSSGANVLTF

clone_size: .
j_call: TRBJ2-7
v_call: TRBV5-4
d_call: TRBD2
cdr3_nt: TGTGCCAGCAGCCCCCCCTTCCGGGGGGCCTACGAGCAGTACTTC
cdr3_aa: CASSPPFRGAYEQYF

clone_size: .
j_call: TRBJ2-7
v_call: TRBV30
d_call: .
cdr3_nt: TGTGCCTGGACTGAGCAGGGAAGCGAGCAGTACTTC
cdr3_aa: CAWTEQGSEQYF

clone_size: .
j_call: TRBJ1-4
v_call: TRBV9
d_call: TRBD1
cdr3_nt: TGTGCCAGCAGCGTTGGGACAGGTAATGAAAAACTGTTTTTT
cdr3_aa: CASSVGTGNEKLFF

clone_size: .
j_call: TRBJ1-1
v_call: TRBV20-1
d_call: TRBD1
cdr3_nt: TGCAGTGCTACTACAGGGGCTGAAGCTTTCTTT
cdr3_aa: CSATTGAEAFF